A selection of T cell receptor beta chains follows, all from one sample in a study of blood T cells in healthy people across ages. One entry per CDR3 protein, called by TCRdb with MiXCR from the 5' RACE reads. In the table there are around 790,000 distinct CDR3 sequences, roughly 44% of which are singletons. The material sequenced was blood. The receptor source for this set is a man aged 60 to 75 in good health. Each CDR3 is given with its conserved first and last residue. Each record gives: V gene, CDR3 protein.

TRBV5-6 | CASSAFSGAEGYTF
TRBV21-1 | CASSGRQENFYNSPLHF
TRBV7-2 | CNGSNTEAFF
TRBV6-2/TRBV6-3 | CASSVTGNEQFF
TRBV5-1 | CASSDLEGSSQFF
TRBV10-3 | CAISESTRWQFF
TRBV24-1 | CATSDPRGTDTDTQYF
TRBV29-1 | CSVERQGHTYEQYF
TRBV28 | CASRGGRWSEQYF
TRBV2 | CASSTPPWDEQFF
TRBV7-3 | CAGSQSVLAGYNEQFF
TRBV12-5 | CASGLNFLEETQYF
TRBV4-3 | CASSQDEGIPQETQFF
TRBV27 | CASKVYGQETQYF
TRBV4-3 | CASKQGSNTGELFF
TRBV7-2 | CASSTTDGLGETQYF
TRBV5-5 | CASSLAPGTSGGENIQYF
TRBV20-1 | CSAKALAGEKLFF
TRBV5-4 | CASSFGQGKMDYGYTF
TRBV7-9 | CASTHTPGGGKRNEQFF
TRBV27 | CASSSLGSGVHYEQFF
TRBV7-2 | CASTYGTANTGELFF
TRBV4-1 | CASSQYDTPVEQYF
TRBV4-3 | CASSQGVRGLAGGDTQYF
TRBV12-3/TRBV12-4 | CASSFSLRGGGYTF
TRBV7-2 | CASSLGGGNRETQYF
TRBV27 | CASRGTGATYYEQYF
TRBV7-2 | CASSLNRGITEAFF
TRBV4-3 | CASSQATGGNQPQHF
TRBV2 | CASLTSRSYNEQFF
TRBV4-1 | CASSQDPRGTNEKLFF
TRBV20-1 | CSARAPMGTGNQETQYF
TRBV6-2/TRBV6-3 | CASTTRQGGEQYF
TRBV3-1 | CASSPSEGRWETQYF
TRBV11-1 | CASSRKGYEQYF
TRBV20-1 | CSAGEGRGLGNEQFF
TRBV12-3/TRBV12-4 | CASSLAGGPNEQFF
TRBV7-3 | CASSPLGGNMNTEAFF
TRBV7-9 | CASRPEPGLAGGSSYNEQFF
TRBV5-1 | CASSLDGGRGDTQYF
TRBV7-6 | CASSPPGLGGETQYF
TRBV3-1 | CASSHPGQVYEQYF
TRBV5-1 | CASSTLTARDGYTF
TRBV4-3 | CASSQDFGAGELFF
TRBV7-3 | CASSLRSGDSSGYTF
TRBV6-6 | CASRQNGGRVLDEQYF